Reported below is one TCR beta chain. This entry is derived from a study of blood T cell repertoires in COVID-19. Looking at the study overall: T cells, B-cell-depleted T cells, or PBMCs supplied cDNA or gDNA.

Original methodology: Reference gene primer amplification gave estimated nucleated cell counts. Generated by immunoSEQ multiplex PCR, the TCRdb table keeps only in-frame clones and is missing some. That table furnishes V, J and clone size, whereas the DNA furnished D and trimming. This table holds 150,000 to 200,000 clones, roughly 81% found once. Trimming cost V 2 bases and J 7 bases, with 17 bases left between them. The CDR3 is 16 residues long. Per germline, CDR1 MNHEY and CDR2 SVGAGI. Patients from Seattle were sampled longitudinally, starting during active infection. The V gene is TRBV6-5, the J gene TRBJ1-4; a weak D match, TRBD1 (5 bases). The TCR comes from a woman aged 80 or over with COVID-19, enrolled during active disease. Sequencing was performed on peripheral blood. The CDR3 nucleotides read TGTGCCAGCAGTTACCTCACAGGCGCGCAGGGTGAAAAACTGTTTTTT. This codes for CASSYLTGAQGEKLFF.